This T cell receptor (beta chain) is drawn from a study of T cell responses to AZD1222 COVID-19 vaccine (dated by TCRdb to the early 2020s). As for the study more broadly: A total of 230 or so trial participants underwent TCR sequencing, of whom nearly 210 received two doses of AZD1222 and approximately 25 received two doses of the MenACWY control vaccine. Trial participants were enrolled by age into subgroups of 18-55, 56-69 and 70-plus years, and about 150, 27 and 61 TCR-sequenced participants, respectively, were included in these subgroups. Study-wide findings and limitations: After two AZD1222 doses, spike-specific TCR breadth and depth were significantly higher than at day 0 and than in MenACWY recipients. Because no day 14 peak-response samples were available, the repertoires could be characterized only after the peak T cell response. Nearly half of unique spike-specific TCRs reportedly recognized epitopes outside regions mutated in the B.1.351 and B.1.1.7 variants. Participants were mostly white British, with more females than males. The authors suggested clonal diversity may have been underestimated. In the small 56-69-year group, the increase in depth fell short of significance, most likely because of low power. The whole spike protein was spanned by vaccine-associated CD4 TCRs, and dominant responses were seen in regions 160-218 and 743-854. Conclusions about previously exposed vaccinees are limited because only six or seven AZD1222 recipients were SARS-CoV-2 seropositive at baseline.

For CDR1 and CDR2, the germline V gene lists SGHRS and YFSETQ. From V the trimming removes 4 bases and from J it removes 7 bases, while the gene matches leave 18 bases of the junction unaccounted for. The CDR3 runs 17 amino acids, cysteine and phenylalanine included. Only CDR3 DNA is held: 51 bases, read in frame from base 1. The time point label corresponds to: about 28 days (+/-7) after the second vaccine dose. Because spike-specific TCR depth and breadth did not differ between the two schedules, AZD1222 recipients who got a second dose at roughly 4 weeks were pooled with those who got a second dose at roughly 12 weeks. Samples from vaccinated people were obtained from the UK trials COV001 and COV002, which included a single-blind randomized controlled phase 2/3 trial of AZD1222 (ChAdOx1 nCoV-19) in healthy adults. For TCRbeta chain sequencing, PBMC samples from trial participants were taken at day 0 and at day 28 after the second dose.

The CDR3 regions of human TCRbeta chains were analyzed by immunosequencing. Per the original workflow: TCRs in the repertoires were matched against a reference library of SARS-CoV-2-specific TCRs that had been generated with the MIRA antigen-specificity platform. Breadth was defined as the fraction of unique TCRs that were SARS-CoV-2-associated. Depth was defined as the fraction of total T cells that were SARS-CoV-2-associated. Using the MIRA data, every spike-specific TCR was mapped to the spike region that the TCR reacted to and assigned to either a CD4 or a CD8 class. Log10-transformed breadth and depth values were compared by one-way ANOVA with Sidak's multiple comparisons tests. This is the immuneACCESS table as TCRdb keeps it, with only in-frame sequences that have V and J called. A part of the clones is gone; compared with another copy, unresolved V genes explain less than half, and the rest is unexplained. V and J calls and clone size follow that table, whereas D and trimming were derived from the DNA. In this sample the table shows 150,000 to 200,000 clones, 92% of which occur a single time. The top ten clonotypes cover around 1.9% of the sample.

Concerning this clone itself: Its antigen is still unknown. Within one base of it there is no much larger clone, and no base qualities were kept.

This receptor was taken from an adult who received the AZD1222 COVID-19 vaccine. The V and J genes are TRBV5-1 and TRBJ2-3, with TRBD2 matching 7 junction bases. This specimen was peripheral blood, taken 28 days after the second AZD1222 dose. The CDR3 reads CASSKTHPSGMGNTQYF. Here is the DNA: TGCGCCAGCAGCAAGACCCACCCGAGCGGGATGGGAAATACGCAGTATTTT.